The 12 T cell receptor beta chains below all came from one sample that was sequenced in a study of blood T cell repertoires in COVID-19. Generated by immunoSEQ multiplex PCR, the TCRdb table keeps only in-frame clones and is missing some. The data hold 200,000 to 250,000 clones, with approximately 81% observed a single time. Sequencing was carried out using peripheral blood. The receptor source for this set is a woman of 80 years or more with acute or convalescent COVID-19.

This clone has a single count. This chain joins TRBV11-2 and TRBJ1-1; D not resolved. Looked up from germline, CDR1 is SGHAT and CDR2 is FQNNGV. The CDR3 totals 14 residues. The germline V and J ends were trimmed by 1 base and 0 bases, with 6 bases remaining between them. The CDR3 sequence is CASSLGGMNTEAFF. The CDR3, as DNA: TGTGCCAGCAGCTTAGGAGGGATGAACACTGAAGCTTTCTTT.

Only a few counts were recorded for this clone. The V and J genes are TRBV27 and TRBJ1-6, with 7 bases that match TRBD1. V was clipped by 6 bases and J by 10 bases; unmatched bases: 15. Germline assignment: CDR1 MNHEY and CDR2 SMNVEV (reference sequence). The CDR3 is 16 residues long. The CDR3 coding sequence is TGTGCCAGCAGCCCGGGACAGTCTATTTTCGGATCACCCCTCCACTTT. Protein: CASSPGQSIFGSPLHF.

CDR3 region: CASSPGTGFTEAFF. In DNA form, the CDR3 reads TGCGCCAGCAGCCCCGGGACAGGGTTCACTGAAGCTTTCTTT. This rearrangement joins TRBV4-3 to TRBJ1-1; 9 positions agree with TRBD1. The CDR3 totals 14 residues. The V and J ends lost 4 bases and 4 bases, in that order; junction bases with no gene match: 4. Germline V gene lookup returns CDR1 LGHNA and CDR2 YSLEER.

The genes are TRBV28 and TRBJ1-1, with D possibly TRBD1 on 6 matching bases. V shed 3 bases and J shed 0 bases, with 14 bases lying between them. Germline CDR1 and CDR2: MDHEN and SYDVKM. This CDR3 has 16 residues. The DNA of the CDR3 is TGTGCCAGCAGTTTGCGGGGGCTCCTCATGAACACTGAAGCTTTCTTT. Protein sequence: CASSLRGLLMNTEAFF.

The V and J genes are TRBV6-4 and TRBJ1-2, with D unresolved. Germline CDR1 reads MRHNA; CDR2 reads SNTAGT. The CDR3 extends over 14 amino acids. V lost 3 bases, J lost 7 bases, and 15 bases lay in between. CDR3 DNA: TGTGCCAGCAGTGAGGAAGGCGGCGCATTTGGCTACACCTTC. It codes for CASSEEGGAFGYTF.

Written as DNA, the CDR3 is TGTGCCAGCAGTTACCCTATTTACAGGGGTCCCCATTTGTACGAGCAGTACTTC. It codes for CASSYPIYRGPHLYEQYF. The chain links TRBV6-2 or TRBV6-3 to TRBJ2-7, with 7 bases fitting TRBD1. CDR3 length: 18 amino acids. Per germline, CDR1 MNHEY and CDR2 SVGEGT. V was clipped by 2 bases and J by 4 bases; unmatched bases: 17.

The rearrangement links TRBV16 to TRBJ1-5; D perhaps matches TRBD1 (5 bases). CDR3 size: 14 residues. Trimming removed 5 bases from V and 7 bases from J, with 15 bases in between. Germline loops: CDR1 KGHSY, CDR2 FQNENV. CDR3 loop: CASSSTGRGQPQHF. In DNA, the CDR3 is TGTGCCAGCAGCTCGACTGGGAGGGGACAGCCCCAGCATTTT.

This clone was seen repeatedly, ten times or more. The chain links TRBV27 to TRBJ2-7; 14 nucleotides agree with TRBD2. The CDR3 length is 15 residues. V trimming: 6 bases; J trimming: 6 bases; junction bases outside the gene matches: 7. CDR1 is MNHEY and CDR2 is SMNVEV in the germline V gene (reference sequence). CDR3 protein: CASSRGLAGVAEQYF. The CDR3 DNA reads TGTGCCAGCAGCCGGGGACTAGCGGGAGTCGCCGAGCAGTACTTC.

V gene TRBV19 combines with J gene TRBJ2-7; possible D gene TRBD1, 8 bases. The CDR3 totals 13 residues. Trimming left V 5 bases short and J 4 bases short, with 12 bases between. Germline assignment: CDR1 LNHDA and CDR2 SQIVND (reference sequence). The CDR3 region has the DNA TGTGCCAGTAGTCTACAGGGGGGGTACGAGCAGTACTTC. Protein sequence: CASSLQGGYEQYF.

CDR3 sequence (DNA): TGCGCCAGCAGTCAATTGGGACAGGGAGTGGGAGAGACCCAGTACTTC. This translates into CASSQLGQGVGETQYF. The chain recombines TRBV23-1 with TRBJ2-5; 9 bases agree with TRBD1. TRBV23-1 is an open reading frame, and its role is uncertain. CDR3 size: 16 residues. V was pared by 1 base and J by 4 bases, with 7 bases of the junction left unmatched.

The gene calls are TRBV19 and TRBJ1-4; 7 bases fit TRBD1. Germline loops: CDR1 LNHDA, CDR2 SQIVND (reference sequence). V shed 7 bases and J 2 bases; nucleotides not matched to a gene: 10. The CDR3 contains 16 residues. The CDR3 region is CASTDDRDTTNEKLFF. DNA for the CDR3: TGTGCCAGTACCGACGACAGGGACACGACTAATGAAAAACTGTTTTTT.

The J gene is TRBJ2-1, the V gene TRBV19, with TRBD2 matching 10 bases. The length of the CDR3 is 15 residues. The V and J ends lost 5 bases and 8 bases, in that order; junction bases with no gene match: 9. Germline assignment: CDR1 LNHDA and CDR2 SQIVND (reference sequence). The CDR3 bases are TGTGCCAGTAGTGTAGGAGCGGGGGGGGTCGATGAGCAGTTCTTC. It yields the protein CASSVGAGGVDEQFF. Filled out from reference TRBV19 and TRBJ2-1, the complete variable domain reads DGGITQSPKYLFRKEGQNVTLSCEQNLNHDAMYWYRQDPGQGLRLIYYSQIVNDFQKGDIAEGYSVSREKKESFPLTVTSAQKNPTAFYLCASSVGAGGVDEQFFGPGTRLTVL.